Listed below are T cell receptor beta chains from one sample, sequenced in a study of T cell responses to AZD1222 COVID-19 vaccine. Sequencing used immunoSEQ multiplex PCR; TCRdb keeps in-frame clones, though not all of them. The table records about 100,000 clones, nearly 95% of them present only once. This specimen consisted of peripheral blood, obtained on day 0 of AZD1222 vaccination. All receptors come from an adult in good health. The CDR3 runs from the conserved cysteine through the conserved F or W. D genes are given only for firm matches. Part of the rows lack a size; the others show once, few, many or a class for expanded clones.

NA	TRBJ2-3	NA	TRBV3-1/TRBV3-2	TGTGCCAGCACCCCGAGCCTGGGAACGATAACAGATACGCAGTATTTT	CASTPSLGTITDTQYF
NA	TRBJ1-4	NA	TRBV4-3	TGCGCCAGCAGCCAAGGCGCTACTGGGGAAAAACTGTTTTTT	CASSQGATGEKLFF
TRBD1	TRBJ2-7	NA	TRBV29-1	TGCAGCGTTAGGGACAGATCCTACGAGCAGTACTTC	CSVRDRSYEQYF
NA	TRBJ2-7	NA	TRBV19	TGTGCCAGTAAGCGTGACCGATCTAGTATCGAGCAGTACTTC	CASKRDRSSIEQYF
NA	TRBJ2-6	once	TRBV4-2	TGTGCCAGCAGCCAAAAGACCTCTGGGGCCAACGTCCTGACTTTC	CASSQKTSGANVLTF
NA	TRBJ2-5	NA	TRBV11-3	TGTGCCAGCAGCCGGCGGACAACCCAAGAGACCCAGTACTTC	CASSRRTTQETQYF
TRBD2	TRBJ2-5	NA	TRBV12-3/TRBV12-4	TGTGCCAGCAGCCAGACTAGCGGAGAGACCCAGTACTTC	CASSQTSGETQYF
NA	TRBJ2-3	once	TRBV5-1	TGCGCCAGCAGGGACATTCCCGGGGATACGCAGTATTTT	CASRDIPGDTQYF
TRBD1	TRBJ2-7	NA	TRBV30	TGTGCCTTGACAGGGCCCACTTCCTACGAGCAGTACTTC	CALTGPTSYEQYF
TRBD2	TRBJ2-7	NA	TRBV19	TGTGCCAGTGGGAAAAGGGGGACTAGCGGGAGTAGTTCCTACGAGCAGTACTTC	CASGKRGTSGSSSYEQYF
NA	TRBJ2-1	NA	TRBV18	TGTGCCAGCTCGCCGGGGCAGGCTAGTGGATATGAGCAGTTCTTC	CASSPGQASGYEQFF
NA	TRBJ1-3	NA	TRBV9	TGTGCCAGCAGCGCCCGGGGGTCGCGTGAAAACACCATATATTTT	CASSARGSRENTIYF
TRBD1	TRBJ1-2	NA	TRBV3-1/TRBV3-2	TGTGCCAGCAGCCTAAGGACAGGGGTCGGGGGCTACACCTTC	CASSLRTGVGGYTF
NA	TRBJ2-7	NA	TRBV15	TGTGCCACCAGCAGACAAAGAGAGTACGAGCAGTACTTC	CATSRQREYEQYF
TRBD1	TRBJ1-5	NA	TRBV2	TGTGCCAGCAGGGACGGACAGGGGAATAGCAATCAGCCCCAGCATTTT	CASRDGQGNSNQPQHF
TRBD2	TRBJ2-5	NA	TRBV7-9	TGTGCCAGCAGCTCCCTAGCGGGAGCAGAGACCCAGTACTTC	CASSSLAGAETQYF
TRBD2	TRBJ2-7	NA	TRBV6-6	TGTGCCAGCAGCTCTCGGACTAGCGGTTCCTTCGAGCAGTACTTC	CASSSRTSGSFEQYF
NA	TRBJ2-7	NA	TRBV11-2	TGTGCCAGCAGCTCAATTCGGGGATCAACTTCCTCGCAGTACTTC	CASSSIRGSTSSQYF
NA	TRBJ2-1	NA	TRBV6-5	TGTGCCAGCAGTTCCAAAAGTGATGGAGGCAATGAGCAGTTCTTC	CASSSKSDGGNEQFF
NA	TRBJ1-1	NA	TRBV7-9	TGTGCCAGCAGCCTTAGTCGGGGTAACACTGAAGCTTTCTTT	CASSLSRGNTEAFF
NA	TRBJ2-2	NA	TRBV11-2	TGTGCCAGCAGCTACTACAGGGAGGCCGGGGAGCTGTTTTTT	CASSYYREAGELFF
TRBD2	TRBJ2-7	NA	TRBV11-3	TGTGCCAGCAGCCGAAGCGGGAGGGTAAAGCAGTACTTC	CASSRSGRVKQYF
TRBD1	TRBJ2-3	few	TRBV19	TGTGCCAGTTCCGAACAGGGGACAGATACGCAGTATTTT	CASSEQGTDTQYF
NA	TRBJ2-7	NA	TRBV6-1	TGTGCCAGCAGTGAAGCCCGCGGAATCCCGACCTACGAGCAGTACTTC	CASSEARGIPTYEQYF
NA	TRBJ2-1	NA	TRBV19	TGTGCCAGTAGTATAAGGAACAATGAGCAGTTCTTC	CASSIRNNEQFF
TRBD1	TRBJ2-3	NA	TRBV13	TGTGCCAGCAGCCCGACAGGGGGTCCCGGAGATACGCAGTATTTT	CASSPTGGPGDTQYF
NA	TRBJ1-2	NA	TRBV19	TGTGCCAGTATGGGGGATGGCTACACCTTC	CASMGDGYTF
NA	TRBJ1-1	NA	TRBV27	TGTGCCAGCAGTAGATTGGGGGGGAACACTGAAGCTTTCTTT	CASSRLGGNTEAFF
NA	TRBJ1-2	once	TRBV28	TGTGCCAGCAGTGCTTACAGGGACGGCTACACCTTC	CASSAYRDGYTF
NA	TRBJ1-1	NA	TRBV7-3	TGTGCCAGCAGCTCAAGGTCGACGAGCACTGAAGCTTTCTTT	CASSSRSTSTEAFF
TRBD2	TRBJ2-5	NA	TRBV3-1/TRBV3-2	TGTGCCAGCACGGGGGGGCGGGGGGGGGAGACCCAGTACTTC	CASTGGRGGETQYF
TRBD2	TRBJ2-2	NA	TRBV5-4	TGTGCCAGCAGCTTGGATCCTAGCGGGAGTGCCGGGGAGCTGTTTTTT	CASSLDPSGSAGELFF
NA	TRBJ2-7	NA	TRBV12-3/TRBV12-4	TGTGCCAGCAGTTTGACGATCTCCTACGAGCAGTACTTC	CASSLTISYEQYF
NA	TRBJ1-6	NA	TRBV6-5	TGTGCCAGCAGTTACTCGGCAGGGGTGGGTTCACCCCTCCACTTT	CASSYSAGVGSPLHF
NA	TRBJ2-2	NA	TRBV6-4	TGTGCCAGCAGTGACTCGATGACCGGGGAGCTGTTTTTT	CASSDSMTGELFF
NA	TRBJ2-5	once	TRBV6-2/TRBV6-3	TGTGCCAGCAGTGGGAGGGACAGACGAGAGACCCAGTACTTC	CASSGRDRRETQYF
NA	TRBJ1-1	NA	TRBV7-9	TGTGCCAGCAGCTCTTGGGAGGGTACTGAAGCTTTCTTT	CASSSWEGTEAFF
TRBD1	TRBJ2-7	NA	TRBV27	TGTGCCAGCAGTTTATCGGACAGGGTCTACGAGCAGTACTTC	CASSLSDRVYEQYF
TRBD2	TRBJ2-7	NA	TRBV2	TGTGCCAGCAGTTACCACTTAGCGGGAGACGAGCAGTACTTC	CASSYHLAGDEQYF
NA	TRBJ2-1	NA	TRBV18	TGTGCCAGCTCACGGCGGGATGTCTACAATGAGCAGTTCTTC	CASSRRDVYNEQFF
NA	TRBJ1-2	NA	TRBV29-1	TGCAGCGTTGAGGAGGGTAACTATGGCTACACCTTC	CSVEEGNYGYTF
NA	TRBJ1-1	few	TRBV11-3	TGTGCCAGCAGCTTAGAAACTGAAGCTTTCTTT	CASSLETEAFF
TRBD2	TRBJ2-1	NA	TRBV25-1	TGTGCCAGCGCACAAAGCGGGGCCGGGCAGTTCTTC	CASAQSGAGQFF
NA	TRBJ2-3	NA	TRBV29-1	TGCAGCGTCCCGGGACAAAGCACAGATACGCAGTATTTT	CSVPGQSTDTQYF
NA	TRBJ1-5	NA	TRBV7-8	TGTGCCAGCAGCAAGGAAGCACCTGGAGGCAATCAGCCCCAGCATTTT	CASSKEAPGGNQPQHF
NA	TRBJ1-2	NA	TRBV24-1	TGTGCCACCAGTGACCTAGGACAGAACTATGGCTACACCTTC	CATSDLGQNYGYTF
NA	TRBJ2-1	NA	TRBV7-2	TGTGCCAGCAGCTTAGTAGGGGGCTACAATGAGCAGTTCTTC	CASSLVGGYNEQFF
TRBD1	TRBJ1-1	NA	TRBV28	TGTGCCAGCAGTTTTTCGAGTGGGACAGGGACTGAAGCTTTCTTT	CASSFSSGTGTEAFF
NA	TRBJ1-1	NA	TRBV27	TGTGCCAGCAGTTTATTCCAGCCCCCGAACACTGAAGCTTTCTTT	CASSLFQPPNTEAFF
NA	TRBJ2-1	NA	TRBV7-3	TGTGCCAGCAGCTTAAACCCCGCCACTTCCCATGAGCAGTTCTTC	CASSLNPATSHEQFF